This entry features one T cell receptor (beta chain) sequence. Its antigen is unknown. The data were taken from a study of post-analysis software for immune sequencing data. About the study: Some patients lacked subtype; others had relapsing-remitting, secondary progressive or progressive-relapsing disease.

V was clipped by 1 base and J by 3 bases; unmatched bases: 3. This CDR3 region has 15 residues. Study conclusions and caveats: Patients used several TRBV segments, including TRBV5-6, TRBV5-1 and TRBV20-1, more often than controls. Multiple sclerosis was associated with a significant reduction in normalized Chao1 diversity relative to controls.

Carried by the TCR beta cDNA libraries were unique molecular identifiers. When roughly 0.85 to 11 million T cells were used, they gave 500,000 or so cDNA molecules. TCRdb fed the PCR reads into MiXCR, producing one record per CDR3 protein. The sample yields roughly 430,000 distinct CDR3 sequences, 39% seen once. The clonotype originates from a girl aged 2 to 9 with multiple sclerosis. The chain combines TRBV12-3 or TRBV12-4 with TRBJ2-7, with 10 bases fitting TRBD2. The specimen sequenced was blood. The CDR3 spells CASSLELAGIYEQYF. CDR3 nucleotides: TGTGCCAGCAGTTTAGAACTAGCGGGGATCTACGAGCAGTACTTC.